This T cell receptor beta chain was sequenced for a study of monozygotic twins with inflammatory bowel disease. TCRdb reworked the 5' RACE reads into one entry per CDR3 protein, no DNA. The sample shows over 150,000 distinct CDR3 sequences, and 2% to 2.5% sits with its ten largest clones. This CDR3 is built from 18 residues. Germline CDR1 reads SGHAT; CDR2 reads FQDESV (reference sequence). The receptor comes from a human donor with ulcerative colitis or Crohn's disease, or a healthy co-twin of an affected twin (not recorded which). What was sequenced was blood. This sequence joins TRBV11-1 and TRBJ2-1; TCRdb outputs TRBD1, but without DNA this stays unchecked. The CDR3 reads CATGVVKGGLRSYNEQFF.